This T cell receptor (beta chain) came from a study of blood T cells in healthy people across ages (dated by TCRdb to between 2015 and 2017). Describing the broader study: Template switching captured roughly one uniquely barcoded TCR beta cDNA molecule per two T cells in model experiments. To track age-related changes in TCR beta repertoire diversity, the study relied on deep sequencing normalized with unique cDNA molecular identifiers. Four age groups were formed from the donors: young (average approximately 15 years), middle-aged (approximately 39), aged (approximately 60) and long-lived (around 82). To avoid experimental bias, donors of different ages were randomly spread across the sequencing lanes. The study analyzed two additional independent replicas of 1 million unique cDNA reads from the same blood draw for two donors, one aged 18 to 30 and one aged 80 or older.

Library method: 5' RACE. The data were produced on an Illumina HiSeq 2500. A second PCR of roughly 6 to 12 cycles was performed with a sample-barcoded 5' primer and a J-beta primer mix. Each TCR beta cDNA molecule received a unique molecular identifier from a template-switch 5' adaptor carrying 12 random nucleotides. Each sample yielded at least 3 million CDR3-containing paired-end reads. First-strand cDNA was synthesized from all RNA with the Mint cDNA synthesis kit, primed by a TRBC-specific oligonucleotide. After uracil-DNA glycosylase treatment, a first 18-cycle PCR used universal primers M1SS and BC2_uni_R on all cDNA. The original methods were these. For normalization, 1 million high-quality reads were randomly selected from each sample, with every read carrying a distinct molecular identifier. Instead of being binned into consensus sequences, reads that shared molecular identifiers were thrown out. MiTCR, with a Q25 quality threshold and the strictest error-elimination algorithm, was used for CDR3 identification, clonotype clustering and error correction. A nonparametric unseen species model using Euler transformation provided a lower-bound estimate of total TCR beta diversity. The public reads were reprocessed in TCRdb via fastp at Q25 and MiXCR, keeping in-frame beta chains. Under each unique CDR3 protein, matching rows form one entry showing the most common genes and DNA. The V and J calls and clone size are TCRdb's, not the authors'. Recorded for this sample are roughly 1,800,000 distinct CDR3 sequences; 49% of them occurred a single time. The ten biggest clones cover roughly 2% of the sample.

In the germline V gene, CDR1 corresponds to SGHVS and CDR2 to FQNEAQ. Reading from cysteine to phenylalanine, the CDR3 counts 17 amino acids. The DNA shown is the 51-base CDR3, in frame from base 1. The trim is 0 bases for V and 5 bases for J, with a gap of 20 bases between the germline ends. In its sample, this clonotype was seen a few times. The antigen it binds to is not known. Within one base of it there is no much larger clone, and no base qualities were kept. Donors were under 40 systemically healthy Caucasian individuals from Russia aged roughly 6 to 90 years. Each donor gave 8 to 10 milliliters of peripheral blood, collected into EDTA-treated Vacutainer tubes. Ficoll-Paque density-gradient centrifugation was used to isolate PBMCs, with at least 7 million per sample. Total RNA, at least 6 micrograms per sample, was extracted from PBMCs with Trizol reagent. Naive CD45RAhigh/CD27high T cell percentages were measured by flow cytometry on a PBMC aliquot from every donor.

Broad study findings and their caveats: As age increased, observed TCR beta diversity per million T cells dropped in a roughly linear way, and a significant reduction was already evident by age 40. Observed TCR beta diversity correlated strongly with the percentage of naive T cells measured by flow cytometry. Compared with the aged group, more naive CD4+ T cells, fewer expanded clones and increased TCR diversity were shown by the long-lived group, suggesting age selection. Donor CMV infection status was unknown, potentially confounding age-related changes in expanded clonotypes. Conclusive comparison of naive and antigen-experienced compartments was prevented by the profiling of bulk unsorted PBMCs. Estimates of total diversity from one million sequenced T cells were regarded as lower bounds and underestimates.

What was sequenced was blood. The V gene is TRBV7-8 and the J gene is TRBJ2-7; perhaps TRBD1 is the D gene, with 5 bases matching. The receptor was isolated from a woman in her 40s in good health. CDR3 sequence: CASSLARIGSRAHEQYF. The DNA reads TGTGCCAGCAGCTTAGCGCGCATTGGGTCCAGGGCCCACGAGCAGTACTTC. Reference TRBV7-8 and TRBJ2-7 genes cover what lies past the CDR3, so the full variable domain is GAGVSQSPRYKVAKRGQDVALRCDPISGHVSLFWYQQALGQGPEFLTYFQNEAQLDKSGLPSDRFFAERPEGSVSTLKIQRTQQEDSAVYLCASSLARIGSRAHEQYFGPGTRLTVT.